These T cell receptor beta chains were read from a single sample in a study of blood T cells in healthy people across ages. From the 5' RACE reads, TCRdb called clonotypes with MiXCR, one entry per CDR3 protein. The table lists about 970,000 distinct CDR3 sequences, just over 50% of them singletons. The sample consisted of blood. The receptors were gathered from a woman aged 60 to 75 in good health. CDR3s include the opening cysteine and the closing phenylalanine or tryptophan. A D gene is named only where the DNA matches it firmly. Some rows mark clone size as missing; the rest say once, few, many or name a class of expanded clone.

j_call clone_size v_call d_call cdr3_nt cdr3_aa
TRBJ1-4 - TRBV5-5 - TGTGCCAGCAGCTCCCGACAGAACGAAAAACTGTTTTTT CASSSRQNEKLFF
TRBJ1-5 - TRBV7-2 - TGTGCCAGCAGCTTTATGGGGAGTAGGGGCAATCAGCCCCAGCATTTT CASSFMGSRGNQPQHF
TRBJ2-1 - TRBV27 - TGTGCCAGCAGTTCGACCGGGGTTGGCTACAATGAGCAGTTCTTT CASSSTGVGYNEQFF
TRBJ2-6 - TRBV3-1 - TGTGCCAGCAGCCAAGTCCCAGGGCAGGGATGGGGCTCTGGGGCCAACGTCCTGACTTTC CASSQVPGQGWGSGANVLTF
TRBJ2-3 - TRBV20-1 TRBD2 TGCAGTGCTAGCTCTAGCGGGGTCTCGGGAGATACGCAGTATTTT CSASSSGVSGDTQYF
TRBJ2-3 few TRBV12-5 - TGTGCTAGTGGTTTGGGGACTAAGGACATACGCACAGATACGCAGTATTTT CASGLGTKDIRTDTQYF
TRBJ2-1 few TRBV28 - TGTGCCAGCAGCAAGCGGATGGTGGGTTACAATGAGCAGTTCTTC CASSKRMVGYNEQFF
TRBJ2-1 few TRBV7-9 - TGTGCCAGCAGCCCAACATCCGGGACGGGGACAATGAAGCAGTTCTTC CASSPTSGTGTMKQFF
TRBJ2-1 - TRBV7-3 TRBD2 TGTGCCAGCAGCCGACTAGCGGGAGGAGGGGAGTACAATGAGCAGTTCTTC CASSRLAGGGEYNEQFF
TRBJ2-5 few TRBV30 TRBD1 TGTGCCTGGAGTGTGGACAGGGGGCAAGAGACCCAGTACTTC CAWSVDRGQETQYF
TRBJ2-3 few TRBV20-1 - TGCAGTGCTAGAGCCCTAAGGGACGATACGCAGTATTTT CSARALRDDTQYF
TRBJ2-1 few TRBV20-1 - TGCAGTGCTAGAGATCACTTGAAAGGTGATGAGCAGTTCTTC CSARDHLKGDEQFF
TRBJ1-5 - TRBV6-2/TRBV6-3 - TGTGCCAGCAGTTACGGGGGGGCCTTGGGTCAGCCCCAGCATTTT CASSYGGALGQPQHF
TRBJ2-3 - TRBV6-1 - TGTGCCAGCATTGCGCCAGGCACAGATACGCAGTATTTT CASIAPGTDTQYF
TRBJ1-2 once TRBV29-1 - TGCGGCGTTGAGCGGGACGCCTCCTATGGCTACACCTTC CGVERDASYGYTF
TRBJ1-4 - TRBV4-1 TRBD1 TGCGCCAGCAGCCAAGAGGCGTACAGGGGGCAGGAAAAACTGTTTTTT CASSQEAYRGQEKLFF
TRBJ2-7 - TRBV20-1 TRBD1 TGCAGTGCTAATCAACAGACAGGGGCCGAGCAGTACTTC CSANQQTGAEQYF
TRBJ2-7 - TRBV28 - TGTGCCAGCACCCCCAGAATCCGACTCGGACTGGGCTCCTACGAGCAGTACTTC CASTPRIRLGLGSYEQYF
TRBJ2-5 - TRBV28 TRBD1 TGTGCCAGCAGTCCACACCCGGGACAGCCGAGGTGGGAGACCCAGTACTTC CASSPHPGQPRWETQYF
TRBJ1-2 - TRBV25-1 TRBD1 TGTGCCAGCAGTGAGGGACAGGGCTTACTCTATGGCTACACCTTC CASSEGQGLLYGYTF
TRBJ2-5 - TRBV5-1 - TGCGCCAGCAGGACGGATTTTCAAGAGACCCAGTACTTC CASRTDFQETQYF
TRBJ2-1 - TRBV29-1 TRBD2 TGCAGCGCCAGCGCCCCAGCGGGGTACTACGAGCAGTTCTTC CSASAPAGYYEQFF
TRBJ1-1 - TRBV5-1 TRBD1 TGCGCCAGCAGCTTGGCAGGGGGCTCAGTCACTGAAGCTTTCTTT CASSLAGGSVTEAFF
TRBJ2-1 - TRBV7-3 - TGTGCCAGCAGCCCCTCCTATAGCTCCTACAATGAGCAGTTCTTC CASSPSYSSYNEQFF
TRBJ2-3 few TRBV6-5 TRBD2 TGTGCCAGCAGTTCGACTAGCGACCTCACAGATACGCAGTATTTT CASSSTSDLTDTQYF